Following are 14 T cell receptor beta chains from one sample sequenced in a study of long-term antiretroviral therapy in people with HIV. The authors ran the immunoSEQ assay, v3.0, at survey level. Data came from immunoSEQ multiplex PCR; TCRdb stores just in-frame clones and leaves some out. The sample records 30,000 to 40,000 clones, approximately 86% being singletons. The sample here was unsorted PBMCs, taken just before starting antiretroviral therapy. Receptors were obtained from a woman between 18 and 29 years old with HIV.

The chain combines TRBV18 with TRBJ2-5; 12 nucleotides match TRBD2. The CDR3 contains 14 residues. The V gene's germline CDR1 is KGHSH and CDR2 LQKENI. With 6 bases clipped from V and 5 bases from J, the junction kept 4 bases outside the gene matches. The CDR3 DNA reads TGTGCCAGCTCGCCTAGCGGGAGGGGCGAGACCCAGTACTTC. Amino acid sequence: CASSPSGRGETQYF.

This clone came up once. The chain uses TRBV11-1 and TRBJ2-1; D is uncertain. CDR1 SGHAT and CDR2 FQDESV come from the germline V gene (reference sequence). The CDR3 runs 14 residues. V dropped 0 bases and J dropped 6 bases, with 9 bases sitting between them. CDR3 amino acids: CASSLAGIANEQFF. DNA of the CDR3: TGTGCCAGCAGCTTAGCAGGGATAGCCAATGAGCAGTTCTTC.

The chain joins TRBV10-3 to TRBJ2-3, with D tentatively TRBD2 (6 bases). Between the trimmed V and J ends, which lost 4 bases and 5 bases, there was a span of 13 bases. This CDR3 is built from 14 residues. CDR1 ENHRY and CDR2 SYGVKD come from the germline V gene. The CDR3 coding sequence is TGTGCCATCAGTGGAGGGAGGCCTGTAGATACGCAGTATTTT. Residues: CAISGGRPVDTQYF.

The gene calls are TRBV10-3 and TRBJ1-4; no firm D call. This CDR3 comprises 15 residues. Trimming stripped 3 bases from V and 0 bases from J, with 8 bases between. Germline CDR1 reads ENHRY; CDR2 reads SYGVKD. Written as DNA, the CDR3 is TGTGCCATCAGTGAAGGCTCTGCAACTAATGAAAAACTGTTTTTT. This gives the protein CAISEGSATNEKLFF.

The chain is built from TRBV9 and TRBJ1-2; D not certain. The V end was cut by 4 bases, the J end by 8 bases, with 15 bases between. This CDR3 is built from 13 residues. Germline CDR1 is SGDLS and CDR2 is YYNGEE. Written as DNA, the CDR3 is TGTGCCAGCAGCTCCCGTCAGGTAGGGGGCTACACCTTC. The encoded protein is CASSSRQVGGYTF.

The chain couples TRBV5-4 to TRBJ2-7; D perhaps matches TRBD2 (6 bases). The CDR3 covers 14 residues. Trimming stripped 0 bases from V and 2 bases from J, with 9 bases between. Germline V lookup: CDR1 SGHNT, CDR2 YYREEE (reference sequence). The CDR3 loop reads CASSLVSGPYEQYF. Written as DNA, the CDR3 is TGTGCCAGCAGCTTGGTTAGCGGTCCCTACGAGCAGTACTTC.

This chain connects TRBV7-8 to TRBJ1-4; D unclear. Trimming removed 5 bases at V and 5 bases at J, with 12 bases between. CDR1 is SGHVS and CDR2 is FQNEAQ in the germline V gene. CDR3 length: 14 residues. CDR3 amino acids: CASSGPKRNEKLFF. CDR3 in DNA: TGTGCCAGCAGCGGCCCTAAGAGAAATGAAAAACTGTTTTTT.

This chain joins TRBV28 and TRBJ2-2, with D hard to call. Trimming pared 5 bases from V and 3 bases from J, leaving 13 bases between. The CDR3 extends over 15 amino acids. The V gene's germline CDR1 is MDHEN and CDR2 SYDVKM. The CDR3 region is CASSPSGSYTGELFF. The CDR3 DNA reads TGTGCCAGCAGTCCTTCTGGGTCCTACACCGGGGAGCTGTTTTTT.

This sequence joins TRBV9 and TRBJ2-1; a possible D gene is TRBD1 (5 bases). Germline CDR1 is SGDLS and CDR2 is YYNGEE. The V end lost 4 bases, the J end lost 0 bases, and 11 bases lay between the germline ends. The CDR3 extends over 15 amino acids. DNA for the CDR3: TGTGCCAGCAGCCCCCGACAGAGCTCCTACAATGAGCAGTTCTTC. It encodes CASSPRQSSYNEQFF.

The rearrangement links TRBV5-1 to TRBJ2-5; no reliable D call. Germline assignment: CDR1 SGHRS and CDR2 YFSETQ. The length of the CDR3 is 13 residues. V gave up 0 bases and J gave up 3 bases, with 6 bases separating them. CDR3 coding DNA: TGCGCCAGCAGCTTGGACGCGGAAGAGACCCAGTACTTC. Protein sequence: CASSLDAEETQYF.

The gene calls are TRBV25-1 and TRBJ2-7, with D unclear. Per the germline V gene, CDR1 is MGHDK and CDR2 is SYGVNS. V shed 8 bases and J shed 4 bases, with 9 bases lying between them. The CDR3 loop spans 11 amino acids. The CDR3 DNA reads as TGTGCCAGCGGAAGGGTTTACGAGCAGTACTTC. This encodes CASGRVYEQYF.

This chain connects TRBV7-3 to TRBJ2-7; D perhaps matches TRBD2 (5 bases). In germline, CDR1 is SGHTA, CDR2 FQGTGA. V was trimmed by 6 bases and J by 5 bases, leaving 11 bases between them. This CDR3 is 12 amino acids long. The CDR3 region is CASSSTRNEQYF. In DNA, the CDR3 is TGTGCCAGCAGTTCCACTAGAAACGAGCAGTACTTC.

V is TRBV25-1 and J is TRBJ2-3; maybe TRBD2 (5 bases). From germline, CDR1 is MGHDK and CDR2 SYGVNS. CDR3 length equals 12 residues. The V end was cut by 4 bases, the J end by 12 bases, with 14 bases between. The CDR3 spells CASSARDSYQYF. The DNA of the CDR3 is TGTGCCAGCAGTGCCCGGGATAGTTACCAGTATTTT. Combining the CDR3 with reference TRBV25-1 and TRBJ2-3 gives the whole variable domain EADIYQTPRYLVIGTGKKITLECSQTMGHDKMYWYQQDPGMELHLIHYSYGVNSTEKGDLSSESTVSRIRTEHFPLTLESARPSHTSQYLCASSARDSYQYFGPGTRLTVL.

CDR3: CASRYSSGEYQETQYF. The CDR3 DNA reads TGTGCCAGCAGGTACTCTAGCGGGGAATACCAAGAGACCCAGTACTTC. This chain connects TRBV28 to TRBJ2-5; 9 positions match TRBD2. Germline-derived CDR1 and CDR2 are MDHEN and SYDVKM. CDR3 size: 16 residues. The V and J ends lost 6 bases and 0 bases, in that order; junction bases with no gene match: 8.